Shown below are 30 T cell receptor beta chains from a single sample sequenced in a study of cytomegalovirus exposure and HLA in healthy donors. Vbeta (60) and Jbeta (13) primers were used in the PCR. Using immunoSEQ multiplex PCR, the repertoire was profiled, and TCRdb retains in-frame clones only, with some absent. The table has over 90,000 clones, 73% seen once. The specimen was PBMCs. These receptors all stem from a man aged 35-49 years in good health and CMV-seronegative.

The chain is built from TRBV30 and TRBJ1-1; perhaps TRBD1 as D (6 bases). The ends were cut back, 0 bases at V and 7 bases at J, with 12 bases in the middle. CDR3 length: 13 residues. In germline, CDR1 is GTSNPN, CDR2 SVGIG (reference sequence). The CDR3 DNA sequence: TGTGCCTGGAGTGTTGAGGGGGGGGTTGAAGCTTTCTTT. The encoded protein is CAWSVEGGVEAFF. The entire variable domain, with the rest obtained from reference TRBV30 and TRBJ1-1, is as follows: SQTIHQWPATLVQPVGSPLSLECTVEGTSNPNLYWYRQAAGRGLQLLFYSVGIGQISSEVPQNLSASRPQDRQFILSSKKLLLSDSGFYLCAWSVEGGVEAFFGQGTRLTVV.

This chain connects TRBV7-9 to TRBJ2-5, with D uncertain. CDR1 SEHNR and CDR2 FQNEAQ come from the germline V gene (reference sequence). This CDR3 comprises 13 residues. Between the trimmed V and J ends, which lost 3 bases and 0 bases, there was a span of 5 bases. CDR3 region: CASSFSDQETQYF. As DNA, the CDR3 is TGTGCCAGCAGCTTCTCAGACCAAGAGACCCAGTACTTC.

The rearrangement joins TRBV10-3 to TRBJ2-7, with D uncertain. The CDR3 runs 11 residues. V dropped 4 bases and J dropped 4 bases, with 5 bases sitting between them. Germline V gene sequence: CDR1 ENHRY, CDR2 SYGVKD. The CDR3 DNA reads TGTGCCATCAGTGCCCTTTACGAGCAGTACTTC. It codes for CAISALYEQYF.

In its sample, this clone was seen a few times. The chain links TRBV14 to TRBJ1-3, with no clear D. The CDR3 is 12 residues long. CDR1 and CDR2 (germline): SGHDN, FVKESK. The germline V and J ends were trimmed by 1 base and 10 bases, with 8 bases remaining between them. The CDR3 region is CASSQADWTIYF. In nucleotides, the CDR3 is TGTGCCAGCAGCCAAGCAGACTGGACCATATATTTT.

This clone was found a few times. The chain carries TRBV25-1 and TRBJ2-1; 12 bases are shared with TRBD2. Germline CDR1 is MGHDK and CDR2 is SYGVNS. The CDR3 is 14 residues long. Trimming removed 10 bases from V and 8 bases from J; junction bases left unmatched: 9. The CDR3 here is CATQLAGGGDEQFF. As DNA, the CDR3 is TGTGCCACGCAACTAGCGGGAGGAGGCGATGAGCAGTTCTTC.

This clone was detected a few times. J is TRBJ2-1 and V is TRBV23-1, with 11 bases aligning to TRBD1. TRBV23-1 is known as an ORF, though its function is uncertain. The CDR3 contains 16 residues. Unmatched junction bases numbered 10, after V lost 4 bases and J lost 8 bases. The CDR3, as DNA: TGCGCCAGCAGTCTAGTCCCCGGGACAGGGGGATATGAGCAGTTCTTC. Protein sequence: CASSLVPGTGGYEQFF.

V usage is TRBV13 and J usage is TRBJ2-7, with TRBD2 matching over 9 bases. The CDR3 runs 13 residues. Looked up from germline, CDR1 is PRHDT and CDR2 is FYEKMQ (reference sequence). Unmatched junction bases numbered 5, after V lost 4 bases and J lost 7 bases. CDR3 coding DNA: TGTGCCAGCAGCTCTGGACTAGCGTGGGAGCAGTACTTC. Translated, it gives CASSSGLAWEQYF.

The CDR3: CASRRGQSTDTQYF. The CDR3 bases are TGTGCCAGCAGGAGGGGACAGAGCACAGATACGCAGTATTTT. The V gene is TRBV2, the J gene TRBJ2-3, with TRBD1 matching 7 bases. Germline-derived CDR1 and CDR2 are SNHLY and FYNNEI. V lost 6 bases to trimming and J lost 0 bases; unmatched junction nucleotides: 3. The CDR3 is 14 amino acids.

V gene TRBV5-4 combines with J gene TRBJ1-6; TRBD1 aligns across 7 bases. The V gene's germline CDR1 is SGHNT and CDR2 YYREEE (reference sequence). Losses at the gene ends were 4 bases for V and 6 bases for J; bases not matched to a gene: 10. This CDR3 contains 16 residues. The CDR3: CASSPEGAGTNSPLHF. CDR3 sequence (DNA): TGTGCCAGCAGCCCGGAGGGGGCAGGCACTAATTCACCCCTCCACTTT. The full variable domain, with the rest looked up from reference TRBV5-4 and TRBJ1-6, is ETGVTQSPTHLIKTRGQQVTLRCSSQSGHNTVSWYQQALGQGPQFIFQYYREEENGRGNFPPRFSGLQFPNYSSELNVNALELDDSALYLCASSPEGAGTNSPLHFGNGTRLTVT.

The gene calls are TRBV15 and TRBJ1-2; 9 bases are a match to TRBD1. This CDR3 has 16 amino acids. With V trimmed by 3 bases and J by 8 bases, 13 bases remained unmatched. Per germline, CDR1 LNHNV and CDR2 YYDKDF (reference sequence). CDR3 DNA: TGTGCCACCAGCAGGAACAGGGGGCCGATAGCGGACGGCTACACCTTC. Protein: CATSRNRGPIADGYTF.

The CDR3: CASSRWVAGQETQYF. The CDR3 DNA follows: TGTGCCAGCAGCCGTTGGGTAGCGGGCCAAGAGACCCAGTACTTC. This chain links TRBV7-2 with TRBJ2-5; 7 nucleotides match TRBD2. V trimming: 5 bases; J trimming: 1 base; junction bases outside the gene matches: 7. The CDR3 consists of 15 residues. CDR1 and CDR2 (germline): SGHTA, FQGNSA.

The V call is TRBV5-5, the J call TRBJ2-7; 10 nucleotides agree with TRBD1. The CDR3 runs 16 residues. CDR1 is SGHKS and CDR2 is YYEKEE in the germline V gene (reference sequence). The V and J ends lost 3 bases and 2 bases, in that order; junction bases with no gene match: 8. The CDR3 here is CASSSLRQGATYEQYF. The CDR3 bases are TGTGCCAGCAGCTCACTCCGACAGGGGGCTACCTACGAGCAGTACTTC. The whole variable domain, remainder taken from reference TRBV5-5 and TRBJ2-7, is DAGVTQSPTHLIKTRGQQVTLRCSPISGHKSVSWYQQVLGQGPQFIFQYYEKEERGRGNFPDRFSARQFPNYSSELNVNALLLGDSALYLCASSSLRQGATYEQYFGPGTRLTVT.

The CDR3 coding sequence is TGTGCCAGCTCGCGGGGTTCCCCGTCCTACGAGCAGTACTTC. It specifies CASSRGSPSYEQYF. The chain carries TRBV18 and TRBJ2-7, with a weak D call TRBD2 (6 bases). The germline V and J ends were trimmed by 6 bases and 1 base, with 13 bases remaining between them. CDR1 KGHSH and CDR2 LQKENI come from the germline V gene. This CDR3 is built from 14 residues.

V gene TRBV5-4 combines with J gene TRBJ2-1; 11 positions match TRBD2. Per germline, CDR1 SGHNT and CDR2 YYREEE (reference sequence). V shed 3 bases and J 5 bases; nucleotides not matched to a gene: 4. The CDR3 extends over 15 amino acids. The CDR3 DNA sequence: TGTGCCAGCAGCTCCCAGACTAGCGGGGACAATGAGCAGTTCTTC. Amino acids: CASSSQTSGDNEQFF. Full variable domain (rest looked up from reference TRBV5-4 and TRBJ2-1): ETGVTQSPTHLIKTRGQQVTLRCSSQSGHNTVSWYQQALGQGPQFIFQYYREEENGRGNFPPRFSGLQFPNYSSELNVNALELDDSALYLCASSSQTSGDNEQFFGPGTRLTVL.

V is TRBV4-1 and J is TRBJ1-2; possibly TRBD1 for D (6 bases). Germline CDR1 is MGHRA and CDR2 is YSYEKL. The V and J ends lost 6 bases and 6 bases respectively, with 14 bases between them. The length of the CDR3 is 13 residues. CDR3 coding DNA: TGCGCCAGCAGACAACAGGGATCCCATGGCTACACCTTC. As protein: CASRQQGSHGYTF.

This chain's CDR3 is CASSLLGGQSSNQPQHF. The CDR3 nucleotides are TGTGCCAGCAGTTTATTGGGTGGGCAGTCTAGCAATCAGCCCCAGCATTTT. The V call is TRBV28, the J call TRBJ1-5; D call uncertain. The germline CDR1 and CDR2 sequences are MDHEN and SYDVKM. Trimming stripped 1 base from V and 0 bases from J, with 13 bases between. The CDR3 spans 17 residues.

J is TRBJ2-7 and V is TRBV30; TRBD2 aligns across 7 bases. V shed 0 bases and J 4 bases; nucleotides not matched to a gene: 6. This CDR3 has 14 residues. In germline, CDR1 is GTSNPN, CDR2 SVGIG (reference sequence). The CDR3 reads CAWSVRGGDYEQYF. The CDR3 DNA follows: TGTGCCTGGAGTGTACGGGGAGGGGATTACGAGCAGTACTTC.

CDR3 nucleotide sequence: TGTGCCAGCAGCCGAGGACAGGGGGCAGGCAACGTCCTGACTTTC. Translated: CASSRGQGAGNVLTF. The chain carries TRBV14 and TRBJ2-6, with 11 bases fitting TRBD1. After removal of 4 bases from V and 9 bases from J, the junction contained 5 bases not matched to a gene. The CDR3 sequence is 15 residues long. From germline, CDR1 is SGHDN and CDR2 FVKESK.

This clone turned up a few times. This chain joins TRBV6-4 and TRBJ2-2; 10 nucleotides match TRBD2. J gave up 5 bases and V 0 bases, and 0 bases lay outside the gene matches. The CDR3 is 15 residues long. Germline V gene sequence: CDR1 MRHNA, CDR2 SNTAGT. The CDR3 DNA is TGTGCCAGCAGTGACTCGACTAGCGGGACCGGGGAGCTGTTTTTT. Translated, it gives CASSDSTSGTGELFF.

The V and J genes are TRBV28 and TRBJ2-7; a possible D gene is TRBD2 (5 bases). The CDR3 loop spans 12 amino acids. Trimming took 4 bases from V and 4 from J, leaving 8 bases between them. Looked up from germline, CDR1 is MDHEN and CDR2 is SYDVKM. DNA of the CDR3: TGTGCCAGCAGTTCCCCGGGATACGAGCAGTACTTC. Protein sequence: CASSSPGYEQYF.

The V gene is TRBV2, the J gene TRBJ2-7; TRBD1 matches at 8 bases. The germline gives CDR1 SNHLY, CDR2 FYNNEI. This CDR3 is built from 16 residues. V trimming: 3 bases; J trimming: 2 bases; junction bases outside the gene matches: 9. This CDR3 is CASSDGRDRSPYEQYF. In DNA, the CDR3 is TGTGCCAGCAGTGATGGCAGGGACAGGTCGCCCTACGAGCAGTACTTC.

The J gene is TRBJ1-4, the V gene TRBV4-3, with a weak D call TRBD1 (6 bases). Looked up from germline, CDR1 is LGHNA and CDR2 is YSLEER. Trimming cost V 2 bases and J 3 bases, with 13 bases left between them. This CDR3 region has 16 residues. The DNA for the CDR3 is TGCGCCAGCAGCCAAACTTTACAGGGCCCTAATGAAAAACTGTTTTTT. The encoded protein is CASSQTLQGPNEKLFF.

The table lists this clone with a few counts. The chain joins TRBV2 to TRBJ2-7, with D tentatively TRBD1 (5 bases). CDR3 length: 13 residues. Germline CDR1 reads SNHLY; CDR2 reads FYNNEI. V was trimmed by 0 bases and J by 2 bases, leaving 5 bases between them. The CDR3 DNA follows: TGTGCCAGCAGTGAAGCCAGGGCCTACGAGCAGTACTTC. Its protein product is CASSEARAYEQYF.

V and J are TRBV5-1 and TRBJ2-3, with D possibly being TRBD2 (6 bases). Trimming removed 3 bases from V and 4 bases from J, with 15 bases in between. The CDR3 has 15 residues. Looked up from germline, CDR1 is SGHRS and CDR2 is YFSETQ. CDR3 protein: CASSSLNSGADTQYF. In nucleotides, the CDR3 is TGCGCCAGCAGCTCGCTGAACTCGGGGGCAGATACGCAGTATTTT.

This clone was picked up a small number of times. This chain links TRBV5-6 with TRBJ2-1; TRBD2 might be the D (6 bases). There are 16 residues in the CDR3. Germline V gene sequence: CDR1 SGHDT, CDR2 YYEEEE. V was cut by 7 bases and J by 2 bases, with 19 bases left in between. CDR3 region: CASRQRRELPYNEQFF. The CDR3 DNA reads TGTGCCAGCCGTCAGAGGCGGGAACTACCCTACAATGAGCAGTTCTTC.

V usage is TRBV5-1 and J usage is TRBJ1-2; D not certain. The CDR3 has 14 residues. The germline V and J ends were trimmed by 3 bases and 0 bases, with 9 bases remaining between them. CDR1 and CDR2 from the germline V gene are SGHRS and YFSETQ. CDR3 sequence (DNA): TGCGCCAGCAGCTCCCCGGGAGCTAACTATGGCTACACCTTC. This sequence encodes CASSSPGANYGYTF.

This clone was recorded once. The CDR3 bases are TGTGCCTGGAGTGTCAGGAATAACTATGGCTACACCTTC. Encoded protein: CAWSVRNNYGYTF. The genes are TRBV30 and TRBJ1-2; D gene ambiguous. Germline lookup yields CDR1 GTSNPN and CDR2 SVGIG (reference sequence). The CDR3 length is 13 residues. V was pared by 0 bases and J by 1 base, with 6 bases between.

CDR3 DNA sequence: TGTGCCAGCAGTGCTCCCCTTGGACAGGTTGGGAATACGCAGTATTTT. This gives the protein CASSAPLGQVGNTQYF. This rearrangement joins TRBV2 to TRBJ2-3, with 7 bases aligning to TRBD1. The CDR3 covers 16 residues. J lost 7 bases, V lost 4 bases, and 14 bases had no gene match. CDR1 SNHLY and CDR2 FYNNEI come from the germline V gene.

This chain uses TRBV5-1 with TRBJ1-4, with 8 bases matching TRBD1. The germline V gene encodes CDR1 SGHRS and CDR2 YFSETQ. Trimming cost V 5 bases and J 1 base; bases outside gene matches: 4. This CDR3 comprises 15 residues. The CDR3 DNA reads TGCGCCAGCAGTGGACAGGGAGGAACTAATGAAAAACTGTTTTTT. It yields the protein CASSGQGGTNEKLFF.

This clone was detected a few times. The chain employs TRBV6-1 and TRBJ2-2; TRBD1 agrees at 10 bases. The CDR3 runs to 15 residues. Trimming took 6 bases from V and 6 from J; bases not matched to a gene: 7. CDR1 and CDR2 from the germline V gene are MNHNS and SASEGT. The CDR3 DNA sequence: TGTGCCAGCAGAGGGGGACAGGGGTCGCCCGGGGAGCTGTTTTTT. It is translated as CASRGGQGSPGELFF.